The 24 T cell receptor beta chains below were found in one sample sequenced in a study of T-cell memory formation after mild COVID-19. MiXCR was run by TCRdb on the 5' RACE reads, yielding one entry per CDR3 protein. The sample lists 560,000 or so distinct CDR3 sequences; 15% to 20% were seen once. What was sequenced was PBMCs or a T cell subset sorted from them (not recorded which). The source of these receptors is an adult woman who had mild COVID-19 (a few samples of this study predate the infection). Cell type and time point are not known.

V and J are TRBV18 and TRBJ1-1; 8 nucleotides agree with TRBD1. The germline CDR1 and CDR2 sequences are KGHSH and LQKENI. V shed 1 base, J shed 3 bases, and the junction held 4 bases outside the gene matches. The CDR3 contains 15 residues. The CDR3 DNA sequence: TGTGCCAGCTCACCACGGACAGGGTCGTACACTGAAGCTTTCTTT. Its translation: CASSPRTGSYTEAFF. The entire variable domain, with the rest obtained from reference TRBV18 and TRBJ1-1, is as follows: NAGVMQNPRHLVRRRGQEARLRCSPMKGHSHVYWYRQLPEEGLKFMVYLQKENIIDESGMPKERFSAEFPKEGPSILRIQQVVRGDSAAYFCASSPRTGSYTEAFFGQGTRLTVV.

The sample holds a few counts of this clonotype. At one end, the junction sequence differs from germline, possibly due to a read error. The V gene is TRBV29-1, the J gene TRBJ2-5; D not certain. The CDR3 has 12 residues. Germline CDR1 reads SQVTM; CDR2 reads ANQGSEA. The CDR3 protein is CSALGNHETQYF. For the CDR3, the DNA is TGCAGCGCCCTAGGGAACCACGAGACCCAGTACTTC. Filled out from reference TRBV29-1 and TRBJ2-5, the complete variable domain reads SAVISQKPSRDICQRGTSLTIQCQVDSQVTMMFWYRQQPGQSLTLIATANQGSEATYESGFVIDKFPISRPNLTFSTLTVSNMSPEDSSIYLCSALGNHETQYFGPGTRLLVL.

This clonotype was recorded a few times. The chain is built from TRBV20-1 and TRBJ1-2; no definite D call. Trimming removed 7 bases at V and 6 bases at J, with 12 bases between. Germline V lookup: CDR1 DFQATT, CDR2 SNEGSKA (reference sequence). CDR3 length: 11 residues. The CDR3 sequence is CSVSGMNGYTF. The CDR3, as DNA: TGCAGTGTATCGGGGATGAATGGCTACACCTTC.

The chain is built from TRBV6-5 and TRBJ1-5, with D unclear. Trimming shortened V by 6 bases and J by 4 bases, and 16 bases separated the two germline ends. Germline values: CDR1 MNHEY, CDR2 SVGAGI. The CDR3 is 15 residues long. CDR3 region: CASSPREVGNQPQHF. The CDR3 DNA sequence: TGTGCCAGCAGCCCTCGGGAGGTAGGGAATCAGCCCCAGCATTTT.

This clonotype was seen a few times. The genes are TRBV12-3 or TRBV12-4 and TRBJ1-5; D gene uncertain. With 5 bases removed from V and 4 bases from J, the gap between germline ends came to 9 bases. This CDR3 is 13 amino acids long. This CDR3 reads CASSPVGNQPQHF. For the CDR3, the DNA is TGTGCCAGCAGTCCTGTGGGAAATCAGCCCCAGCATTTT.

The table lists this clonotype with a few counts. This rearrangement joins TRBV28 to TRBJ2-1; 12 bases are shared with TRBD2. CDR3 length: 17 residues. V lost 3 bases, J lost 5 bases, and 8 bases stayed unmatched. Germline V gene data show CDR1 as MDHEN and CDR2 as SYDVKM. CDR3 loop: CASSFTLAGGLNNEQFF. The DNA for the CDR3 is TGTGCCAGCAGTTTTACACTAGCGGGAGGTCTGAACAATGAGCAGTTCTTC.

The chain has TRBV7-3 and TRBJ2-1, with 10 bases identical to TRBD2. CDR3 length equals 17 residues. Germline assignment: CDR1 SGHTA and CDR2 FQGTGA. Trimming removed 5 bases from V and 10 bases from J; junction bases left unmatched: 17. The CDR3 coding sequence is TGTGCCAGCAGCGCATCCCGGGCTAGCGGGAGAGGGAGGGAGCAGTTCTTC. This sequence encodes CASSASRASGRGREQFF.

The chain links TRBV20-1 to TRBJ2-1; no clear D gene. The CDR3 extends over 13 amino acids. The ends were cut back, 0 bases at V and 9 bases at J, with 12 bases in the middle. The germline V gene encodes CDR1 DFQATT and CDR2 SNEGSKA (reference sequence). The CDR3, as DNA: TGCAGTGCTAGAGATTACCTAAGTGGTGAGCAGTTCTTC. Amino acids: CSARDYLSGEQFF.

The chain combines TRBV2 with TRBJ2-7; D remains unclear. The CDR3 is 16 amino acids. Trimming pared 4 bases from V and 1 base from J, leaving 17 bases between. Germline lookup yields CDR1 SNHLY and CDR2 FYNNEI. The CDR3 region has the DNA TGTGCCAGCAGTGTGACTGCCCGCGGTAGGTCCTACGAGCAGTACTTC. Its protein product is CASSVTARGRSYEQYF.

The CDR3, as DNA: TGCAGTGCTAGGGATAGCGGCGATGAGCAGTTCTTC. Residues: CSARDSGDEQFF. The chain couples TRBV20-1 to TRBJ2-1; D is possibly TRBD2 (6 bases). CDR3 length: 12 residues. Germline lookup yields CDR1 DFQATT and CDR2 SNEGSKA (reference sequence). V was cut by 3 bases and J by 8 bases, with 11 bases left in between.

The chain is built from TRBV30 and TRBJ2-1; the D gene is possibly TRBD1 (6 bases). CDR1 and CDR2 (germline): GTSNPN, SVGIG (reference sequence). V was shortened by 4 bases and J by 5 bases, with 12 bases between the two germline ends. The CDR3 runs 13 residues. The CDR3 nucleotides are TGTGCCTGGAACAACAGGGCGAACAATGAGCAGTTCTTC. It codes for CAWNNRANNEQFF.

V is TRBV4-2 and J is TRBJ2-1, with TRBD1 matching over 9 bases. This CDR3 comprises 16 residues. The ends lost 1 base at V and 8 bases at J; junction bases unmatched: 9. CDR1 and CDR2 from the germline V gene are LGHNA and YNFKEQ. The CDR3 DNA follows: TGTGCCAGCAGCCAAGGCGAGCAAGGGACAGGGTATGAGCAGTTCTTC. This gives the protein CASSQGEQGTGYEQFF.

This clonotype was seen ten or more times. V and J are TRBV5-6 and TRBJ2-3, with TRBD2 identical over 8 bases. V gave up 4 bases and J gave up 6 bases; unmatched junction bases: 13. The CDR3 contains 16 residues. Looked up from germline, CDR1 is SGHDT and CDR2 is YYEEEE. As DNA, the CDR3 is TGTGCCAGCAGCAGGGGAGGCGGGAGGATGTCCGATACGCAGTATTTT. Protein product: CASSRGGGRMSDTQYF.

The CDR3 reads CASSPPGLAGGRTDTQYF. CDR3 nucleotide sequence: TGCGCCAGCAGCCCTCCGGGACTAGCGGGGGGAAGAACAGATACGCAGTATTTT. The chain recombines TRBV4-1 with TRBJ2-3; 15 nucleotides agree with TRBD2. This CDR3 has 18 residues. Unmatched junction bases numbered 8, after V lost 4 bases and J lost 3 bases. The germline CDR1 and CDR2 sequences are MGHRA and YSYEKL.

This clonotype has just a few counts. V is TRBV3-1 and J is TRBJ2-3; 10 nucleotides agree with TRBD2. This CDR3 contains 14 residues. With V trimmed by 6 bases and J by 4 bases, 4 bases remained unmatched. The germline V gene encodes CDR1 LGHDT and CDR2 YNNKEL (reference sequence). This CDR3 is CASRRTSGPDTQYF. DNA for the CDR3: TGTGCCAGCAGAAGGACTAGCGGCCCAGATACGCAGTATTTT.

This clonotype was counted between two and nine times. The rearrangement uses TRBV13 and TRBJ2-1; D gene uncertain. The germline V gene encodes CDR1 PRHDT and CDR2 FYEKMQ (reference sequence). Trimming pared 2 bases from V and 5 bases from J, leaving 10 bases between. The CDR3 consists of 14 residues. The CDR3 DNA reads TGTGCCAGCAGCTTAATACAGTTCAACAATGAGCAGTTCTTC. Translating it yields CASSLIQFNNEQFF.

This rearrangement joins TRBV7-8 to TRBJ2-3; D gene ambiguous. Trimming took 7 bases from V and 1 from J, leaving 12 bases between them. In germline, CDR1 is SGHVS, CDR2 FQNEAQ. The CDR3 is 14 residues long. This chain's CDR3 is CASISYPGTDTQYF. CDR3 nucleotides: TGTGCCAGCATCAGTTACCCTGGCACAGATACGCAGTATTTT.

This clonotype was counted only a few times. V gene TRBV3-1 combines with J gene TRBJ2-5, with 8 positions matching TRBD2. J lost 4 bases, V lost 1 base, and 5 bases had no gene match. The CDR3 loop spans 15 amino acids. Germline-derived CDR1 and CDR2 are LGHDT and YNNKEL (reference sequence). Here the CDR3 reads CASSQGAGGGETQYF. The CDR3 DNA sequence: TGTGCCAGCAGCCAAGGGGCGGGGGGAGGAGAGACCCAGTACTTC.

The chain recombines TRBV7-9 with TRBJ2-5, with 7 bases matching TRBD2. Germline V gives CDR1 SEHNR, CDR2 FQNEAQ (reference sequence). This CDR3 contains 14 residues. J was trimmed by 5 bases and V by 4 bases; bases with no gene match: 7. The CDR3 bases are TGTGCCAGCAGCTCCGGGAGGCTGGGGGAGACCCAGTACTTC. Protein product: CASSSGRLGETQYF.

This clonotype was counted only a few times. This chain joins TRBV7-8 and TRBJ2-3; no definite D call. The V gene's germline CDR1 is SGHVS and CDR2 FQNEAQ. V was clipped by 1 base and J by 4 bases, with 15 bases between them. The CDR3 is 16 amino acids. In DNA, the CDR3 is TGTGCCAGCAGCTTAGGAGATGGGTCGGGCCCAGATACGCAGTATTTT. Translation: CASSLGDGSGPDTQYF. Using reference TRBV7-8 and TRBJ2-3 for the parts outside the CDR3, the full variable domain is GAGVSQSPRYKVAKRGQDVALRCDPISGHVSLFWYQQALGQGPEFLTYFQNEAQLDKSGLPSDRFFAERPEGSVSTLKIQRTQQEDSAVYLCASSLGDGSGPDTQYFGPGTRLTVL.

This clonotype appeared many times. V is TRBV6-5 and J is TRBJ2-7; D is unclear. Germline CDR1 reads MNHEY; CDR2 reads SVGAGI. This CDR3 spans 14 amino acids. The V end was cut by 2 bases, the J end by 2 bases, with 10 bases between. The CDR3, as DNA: TGTGCCAGCAGTTACGGTGCGCCTGCCTACGAGCAGTACTTC. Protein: CASSYGAPAYEQYF.

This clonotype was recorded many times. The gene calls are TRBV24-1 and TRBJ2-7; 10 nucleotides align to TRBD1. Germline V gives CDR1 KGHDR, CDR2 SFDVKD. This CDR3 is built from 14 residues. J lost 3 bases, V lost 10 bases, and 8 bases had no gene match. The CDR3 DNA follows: TGTGCCACAGCAAGACAGGGGGCGGACTACGAGCAGTACTTC. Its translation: CATARQGADYEQYF.

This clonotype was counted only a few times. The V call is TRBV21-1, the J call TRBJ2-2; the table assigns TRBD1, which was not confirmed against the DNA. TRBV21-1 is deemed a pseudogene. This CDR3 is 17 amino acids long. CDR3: CASSPFDRGENTGELFF. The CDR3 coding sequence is TGTGCCAGCAGCCCGTTTGATAGGGGGGAGAACACCGGGGAGCTGTTTTTT.

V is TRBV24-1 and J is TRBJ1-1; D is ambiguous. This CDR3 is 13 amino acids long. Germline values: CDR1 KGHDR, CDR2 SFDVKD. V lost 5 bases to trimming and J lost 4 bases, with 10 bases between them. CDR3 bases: TGTGCCACCAGTGGACACCCGAGCACTGAAGCTTTCTTT. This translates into CATSGHPSTEAFF.